This TCR beta chain was identified in a study of CXCR3-negative and CXCR3-positive naive CD8 T cells. A word on this clonotype: The antigen is not known.

By phenotype, naive CD8+ T cells were CD45RO-CCR7+CD27+CD95-. Study results and caveats: Naive cells positive for CXCR3 carried more hydrophobic TRB CDR3s than CXCR3-negative ones.

Per germline, CDR1 MDHEN and CDR2 SYDVKM. This CDR3 has 14 amino acids. With UMI labels, 5' RACE was used to prepare the TRB cDNA libraries. TCRdb reprocessed the 5' RACE reads; each CDR3 protein has one entry and no DNA is given. This sample's clone table lists about 89,000 distinct CDR3 sequences. This chain joins TRBV28 and TRBJ2-7; TCRdb's D call of TRBD1 is untestable without DNA. This receptor was taken from a human donor in good health. Some clones in this sample may be carry-over from other donors' samples. Sequencing input: naive CXCR3+ CD8+ T cells from blood. The subset is: CD45RO-CCR7+CD27+CD95- naive CD8+ T cells expressing CXCR3 (TNR3+). This chain's CDR3 is CASSFWDNIYEQYF. Looking up the rest from reference TRBV28 and TRBJ2-7 gives the full variable domain: DVKVTQSSRYLVKRTGEKVFLECVQDMDHENMFWYRQDPGLGLRLIYFSYDVKMKEKGDIPEGYSVSREKKERFSLILESASTNQTSMYLCASSFWDNIYEQYFGPGTRLTVT.